A single sample gave rise to the 31 T cell receptor beta chains below, sequenced in a study of blood T cell repertoires in COVID-19. Only in-frame clones appear in the TCRdb table, and some are missing; sequencing was by immunoSEQ multiplex PCR. This table has 150,000 to 200,000 clones, roughly 88% appearing once. Specimen: PBMCs or T cells enriched from blood (not recorded which). Source of these receptors: a woman aged 55-69 years who had recovered from COVID-19.

V and J are TRBV7-2 and TRBJ2-1; D ambiguous. The CDR3 is 14 residues long. Trimming pared 1 base from V and 0 bases from J, leaving 4 bases between. Germline V gene lookup returns CDR1 SGHTA and CDR2 FQGNSA. CDR3: CASSLDYSYNEQFF. As DNA, the CDR3 is TGTGCCAGCAGCTTAGACTACTCCTACAATGAGCAGTTCTTC.

V gene TRBV3-1 (or the pseudogene TRBV3-2) combines with J gene TRBJ1-2, with D unclear. The germline CDR1 and CDR2 sequences are LGHDT and YNNKEL (reference sequence). CDR3 size: 13 residues. Trimming left V 3 bases short and J 8 bases short, with 13 bases between. The CDR3 DNA sequence: TGTGCCAGCAGCCAGGATTACAAGCGAGGCTACACCTTC. Residues: CASSQDYKRGYTF.

Comment on this clone: The same CDR3 is also encoded by other DNA sequences in this sample. The chain has TRBV5-1 and TRBJ2-5; 9 nucleotides agree with TRBD1. J lost 3 bases, V lost 4 bases, and 1 base had no gene match. The germline CDR1 and CDR2 sequences are SGHRS and YFSETQ. This CDR3 has 13 amino acids. The CDR3 DNA reads as TGCGCCAGCAGCCGGACAGGGGAAGAGACCCAGTACTTC. The encoded protein is CASSRTGEETQYF.

This clone showed up just a few times. This chain connects TRBV2 to TRBJ1-2; weak D call: TRBD1 (6 bases). The CDR3 covers 14 residues. Trimming left V 6 bases short and J 6 bases short, with 17 bases between. In germline, CDR1 is SNHLY, CDR2 FYNNEI. CDR3 in DNA: TGTGCCAGCAGAACTACAGGGCGGTATGATGGCTACACCTTC. Its translation is CASRTTGRYDGYTF.

The chain recombines TRBV5-4 with TRBJ2-3, with 7 bases fitting TRBD1. CDR1 and CDR2 from the germline V gene are SGHNT and YYREEE (reference sequence). The CDR3 sequence is 16 residues long. V shed 1 base, J shed 3 bases, and the junction held 8 bases outside the gene matches. The CDR3 here is CASSLTTGSRTDTQYF. Here the CDR3 DNA reads TGTGCCAGCAGCTTGACGACAGGGTCTAGGACAGATACGCAGTATTTT.

There are a few counts of this clone. V and J are TRBV28 and TRBJ1-3, with unresolved D. The CDR3 totals 17 residues. Trimming shortened V by 8 bases and J by 4 bases, and 24 bases separated the two germline ends. Per germline, CDR1 MDHEN and CDR2 SYDVKM. CDR3 amino acids: CASSPVDITSFGNTIYF. CDR3 sequence (DNA): TGTGCCAGCTCCCCTGTTGACATTACTTCCTTCGGAAACACCATATATTTT.

A few counts support this clone. This rearrangement joins TRBV5-4 to TRBJ2-2, with D possibly being TRBD2 (6 bases). Trimming removed 3 bases from V and 2 bases from J, with 14 bases in between. The CDR3 is 16 residues long. The germline CDR1 and CDR2 sequences are SGHNT and YYREEE (reference sequence). The CDR3 loop is CASSYPRAGNTGELFF. The CDR3, as DNA: TGTGCCAGCAGCTACCCACGAGCGGGCAACACCGGGGAGCTGTTTTTT.

The gene calls are TRBV5-1 and TRBJ2-1; weak D call: TRBD2 (5 bases). Germline V gene data show CDR1 as SGHRS and CDR2 as YFSETQ. The CDR3 has 16 residues. The ends were cut back, 4 bases at V and 4 bases at J, with 18 bases in the middle. The chain's CDR3 is CASSTQPGLAYNEQFF. In DNA, the CDR3 is TGCGCCAGCAGCACTCAACCGGGATTAGCTTACAATGAGCAGTTCTTC. Full variable domain (outside the CDR3, taken from reference TRBV5-1 and TRBJ2-1): KAGVTQTPRYLIKTRGQQVTLSCSPISGHRSVSWYQQTPGQGLQFLFEYFSETQRNKGNFPGRFSGRQFSNSRSEMNVSTLELGDSALYLCASSTQPGLAYNEQFFGPGTRLTVL.

V and J are TRBV28 and TRBJ2-3, with TRBD2 matching 8 bases. After removal of 5 bases from V and 6 bases from J, the junction contained 19 bases not matched to a gene. The germline V gene encodes CDR1 MDHEN and CDR2 SYDVKM. The CDR3 is made up of 18 amino acids. The CDR3: CASSLSPGLGSMGDTQYF. The CDR3 coding sequence is TGTGCCAGCAGTCTATCTCCGGGACTAGGGTCTATGGGTGATACGCAGTATTTT.

The chain couples TRBV30 to TRBJ2-1, with 8 bases fitting TRBD2. CDR1 is GTSNPN, CDR2 SVGIG, per germline (reference sequence). This CDR3 contains 15 residues. Trimming took 6 bases from V and 4 from J; bases not matched to a gene: 11. The CDR3 loop is CACPRERGKYNEQFF. The CDR3 bases are TGTGCCTGCCCAAGGGAGCGGGGGAAATACAATGAGCAGTTCTTC.

V and J are TRBV27 and TRBJ2-1, with 8 bases matching TRBD2. The V segment lost 3 bases and the J segment 4 bases; nucleotides outside the gene matches: 8. The CDR3 has 16 residues. The germline V gene has CDR1 MNHEY and CDR2 SMNVEV (reference sequence). The CDR3 nucleotides read TGTGCCAGCAGTTTCGGGGGGGCCGGTCTTTACAATGAGCAGTTCTTC. Translating it yields CASSFGGAGLYNEQFF.

The V call is TRBV6-4, the J call TRBJ1-2, with TRBD1 matching over 7 bases. The length of the CDR3 is 14 residues. Germline CDR1 is MRHNA and CDR2 is SNTAGT. Trimming cost V 4 bases and J 7 bases; bases outside gene matches: 9. CDR3 residues: CASSAKQGTGGYTF. In DNA form, the CDR3 reads TGTGCCAGCAGTGCCAAACAGGGGACGGGTGGCTACACCTTC.

The V call is TRBV27, the J call TRBJ2-3; 8 bases fit TRBD2. There are 18 residues in the CDR3. Germline CDR1 and CDR2: MNHEY and SMNVEV (reference sequence). Germline trimming cut 0 bases from V and 1 base from J; bases unmatched to any gene: 9. CDR3 sequence (DNA): TGTGCCAGCAGTTTATCGATTGCGGGAGGAAAGGGCACAGATACGCAGTATTTT. Translation: CASSLSIAGGKGTDTQYF.

CDR3 loop: CASSFQGGPTSGNTIYF. The CDR3 nucleotides read TGTGCCAGCTCATTTCAGGGTGGTCCTACCTCTGGAAACACCATATATTTT. The chain couples TRBV18 to TRBJ1-3, with D perhaps TRBD1 (5 bases). CDR1 and CDR2 from the germline V gene are KGHSH and LQKENI. The CDR3 extends over 17 amino acids. The V and J ends lost 5 bases and 0 bases respectively, with 17 bases between them.

CDR3 region: CASSSRTGRNTEAFF. DNA of the CDR3: TGTGCCAGCAGCTCACGGACAGGTCGGAACACTGAAGCTTTCTTT. The V gene is TRBV7-6, the J gene TRBJ1-1; 7 positions match TRBD1. In germline, CDR1 is SGHVS, CDR2 FNYEAQ. Trimming at V came to 4 bases and at J to 1 base, leaving 6 bases not matched to a gene. This CDR3 contains 15 residues.

This chain connects TRBV28 to TRBJ1-3; D gene unclear. V lost 10 bases, J lost 4 bases, and 17 bases lay in between. The CDR3 extends over 14 amino acids. The germline V gene has CDR1 MDHEN and CDR2 SYDVKM. The CDR3: CATYEGATGNTIYF. For the CDR3, the DNA is TGTGCCACCTACGAGGGCGCAACGGGAAACACCATATATTTT.

The chain joins TRBV6-5 to TRBJ2-1; TRBD2 agrees at 12 bases. The germline V gene encodes CDR1 MNHEY and CDR2 SVGAGI. Trimming at V came to 8 bases and at J to 4 bases, leaving 6 bases not matched to a gene. CDR3 length: 15 amino acids. The CDR3 loop reads CASGKLAGGYNEQFF. CDR3 sequence (DNA): TGTGCCAGCGGTAAACTAGCGGGAGGTTACAATGAGCAGTTCTTC.

This chain connects TRBV7-8 to TRBJ2-1, with D tentatively TRBD1 (5 bases). The CDR3 has 15 residues. Germline V gene sequence: CDR1 SGHVS, CDR2 FQNEAQ. Trimming left V 5 bases short and J 2 bases short, with 13 bases between. The CDR3 region has the DNA TGTGCCAGCAGCCCCTCAGCGACAGCCTACAATGAGCAGTTCTTC. It translates to CASSPSATAYNEQFF.

The genes are TRBV5-1 and TRBJ2-1; weak D call: TRBD2 (6 bases). V dropped 3 bases and J dropped 0 bases, with 16 bases sitting between them. The CDR3 has 17 residues. Looked up from germline, CDR1 is SGHRS and CDR2 is YFSETQ. CDR3 nucleotides: TGCGCCAGCAGCTCCTGGGCTAGCGATAGCTCCTACAATGAGCAGTTCTTC. Translated, it gives CASSSWASDSSYNEQFF. The variable domain in full, completed from reference TRBV5-1 and TRBJ2-1, reads KAGVTQTPRYLIKTRGQQVTLSCSPISGHRSVSWYQQTPGQGLQFLFEYFSETQRNKGNFPGRFSGRQFSNSRSEMNVSTLELGDSALYLCASSSWASDSSYNEQFFGPGTRLTVL.

The chain has TRBV20-1 and TRBJ2-7; 8 nucleotides align to TRBD2. Germline V lookup: CDR1 DFQATT, CDR2 SNEGSKA (reference sequence). CDR3 length: 11 residues. The CDR3: CTSSGGYEQYF. In DNA, the CDR3 is TGCACCTCTTCGGGGGGGTACGAGCAGTACTTC.

The V gene is TRBV7-9, the J gene TRBJ1-5; 9 bases map to TRBD1. V was clipped by 4 bases and J by 6 bases; unmatched bases: 10. Germline V lookup: CDR1 SEHNR, CDR2 FQNEAQ (reference sequence). The length of the CDR3 is 16 residues. CDR3 nucleotide sequence: TGTGCCAGCAGCTCCGGGACAGGGTTTTCAGGTCAGCCCCAGCATTTT. Its translation: CASSSGTGFSGQPQHF.

The chain joins TRBV7-2 to TRBJ1-1; D call uncertain. This CDR3 is 14 amino acids long. The V end lost 3 bases, the J end lost 6 bases, and 14 bases lay between the germline ends. Looked up from germline, CDR1 is SGHTA and CDR2 is FQGNSA. DNA for the CDR3: TGTGCCAGCAGCTTCGGAGGGTTTATCGCTGAAGCTTTCTTT. Translated: CASSFGGFIAEAFF.

V usage is TRBV18 and J usage is TRBJ2-1; a weak D match, TRBD2 (6 bases). V was clipped by 6 bases and J by 6 bases, with 24 bases between them. The CDR3 consists of 17 residues. The germline gives CDR1 KGHSH, CDR2 LQKENI. The CDR3 is CASSENGRTPDRNEQFF. CDR3 nucleotides: TGTGCCAGCTCCGAAAATGGGAGGACTCCAGACCGCAATGAGCAGTTCTTC.

V is TRBV6-2 or TRBV6-3 and J is TRBJ2-1, with 14 bases lining up with TRBD2. Trimming at V came to 2 bases and at J to 5 bases, leaving 8 bases not matched to a gene. The CDR3 spans 18 residues. Germline assignment: CDR1 MNHEY and CDR2 SVGEGT. CDR3: CASSYGGLAGAIHNEQFF. The CDR3 bases are TGTGCCAGCAGTTACGGGGGACTAGCGGGGGCGATCCACAATGAGCAGTTCTTC.

This rearrangement joins TRBV5-1 to TRBJ2-5; TRBD1 might be the D (5 bases). CDR3 length equals 14 residues. V shed 3 bases and J shed 1 base, with 10 bases lying between them. Germline lookup yields CDR1 SGHRS and CDR2 YFSETQ. The CDR3: CASSSWTTQETQYF. The CDR3 DNA is TGCGCCAGCAGCTCCTGGACAACCCAAGAGACCCAGTACTTC.

The V gene is TRBV29-1, the J gene TRBJ1-1, with D uncertain. V dropped 3 bases and J dropped 2 bases, with 10 bases sitting between them. Per the germline V gene, CDR1 is SQVTM and CDR2 is ANQGSEA. CDR3 length: 13 amino acids. CDR3 region: CSVESYPNTEAFF. The CDR3 coding sequence is TGCAGCGTTGAGAGTTACCCTAACACTGAAGCTTTCTTT.

The rearrangement joins TRBV2 to TRBJ1-2, with 7 bases identical to TRBD1. The germline CDR1 and CDR2 sequences are SNHLY and FYNNEI. The ends lost 11 bases at V and 4 bases at J; junction bases unmatched: 7. The CDR3 length is 12 residues. The CDR3, as DNA: TGTGCCGGCCGCGCAGGGGGCTATGGCTACACCTTC. It specifies CAGRAGGYGYTF.

The genes are TRBV28 and TRBJ2-1; the match to TRBD2 covers 8 bases. The CDR3 contains 12 residues. CDR1 MDHEN and CDR2 SYDVKM come from the germline V gene. Unmatched junction bases numbered 9, after V lost 5 bases and J lost 15 bases. Here the CDR3 DNA reads TGTGCCAGCAGTCCCAACGGGGGGGGGCCGTTCTTC. Translated: CASSPNGGGPFF.

This clone occurred a few times. The V call is TRBV30, the J call TRBJ1-5, with 10 bases identical to TRBD1. V gave up 0 bases and J gave up 6 bases; unmatched junction bases: 5. Germline V gives CDR1 GTSNPN, CDR2 SVGIG (reference sequence). The CDR3 runs 15 residues. The CDR3, as DNA: TGTGCCTGGAGTGTCTTCCGGGACAGGGGTCAGCCCCAGCATTTT. It encodes CAWSVFRDRGQPQHF.

V usage is TRBV7-2 and J usage is TRBJ2-1; 9 positions agree with TRBD2. CDR1 and CDR2 from the germline V gene are SGHTA and FQGNSA. V dropped 1 base and J dropped 12; count of bases not matched to a gene: 16. The length of the CDR3 is 17 residues. This CDR3 reads CASSLVVAGGPSMVQFF. Here the CDR3 DNA reads TGTGCCAGCAGCTTAGTCGTCGCGGGAGGGCCCTCAATGGTGCAGTTCTTC.

The chain employs TRBV13 and TRBJ2-6; no clear D gene. CDR1 PRHDT and CDR2 FYEKMQ come from the germline V gene (reference sequence). This CDR3 has 13 amino acids. V was clipped by 8 bases and J by 0 bases, with 5 bases between them. The CDR3 coding sequence is TGTGCCAGCTCAAACTCTGGGGCCAACGTCCTGACTTTC. Amino acid sequence: CASSNSGANVLTF.